This is a list of T cell receptor beta chains from one sample in a study of shared clonotypes between healthy human individuals. Using immunoSEQ multiplex PCR, the repertoire was profiled, and TCRdb retains in-frame clones only, with some absent. The sample lists millions of clones, 95% occurring once. What was sequenced was naive CD4+ T cells sorted from blood. These receptor sequences come from a man between 18 and 35 years old in good health. Each CDR3 is given with its conserved first and last residue. A D gene is named only where the DNA matches it firmly. The size field is filled for only some rows; it gives once, few, many or a size class.

v_gene	d_gene	abundance	j_gene	CDR3aa	CDR3nt
TRBV6-1	-	-	TRBJ1-5	CASSEVGTGIFLHF	-
TRBV30	-	-	TRBJ2-7	CASRDTARYEQYF	TGTGCTTCTCGGGACACGGCCCGCTACGAGCAGTACTTC
TRBV6-5	-	-	TRBJ1-2	CASSMGTNYGYTF	TGTGCCAGCAGTATGGGGACTAACTATGGCTACACCTTC
TRBV2	-	once	TRBJ2-3	CASSDPLSTDTQYF	TGTGCCAGCAGTGACCCTCTTAGCACAGATACGCAGTATTTT
TRBV30	-	once	TRBJ1-5	CAWSQTGLTNSNQPQHF	TGTGCCTGGAGCCAGACAGGTCTCACTAATAGCAATCAGCCCCAGCATTTT
TRBV7-2	-	-	TRBJ2-5	CASSPGRYQETQYF	TGTGCCAGCAGCCCTGGACGGTACCAAGAGACCCAGTACTTC
TRBV5-1	-	-	TRBJ2-5	CASSFGLLETQYF	TGCGCCAGCAGCTTCGGCCTATTAGAGACCCAGTACTTC
TRBV4-1	-	-	TRBJ1-1	CASKERGGMNTEAFF	TGCGCCAGCAAAGAGAGAGGGGGGATGAACACTGAAGCTTTCTTT
TRBV10-2	TRBD2	-	TRBJ2-3	CASRSGGGGDTQYF	TGCGCCAGCCGTAGCGGGGGGGGAGGGGATACGCAGTATTTT
TRBV6-1	-	-	TRBJ2-5	CASSEMAQGAGTQYF	TGTGCCAGCAGTGAAATGGCACAGGGTGCGGGGACCCAGTACTTC
TRBV21-1	-	-	TRBJ1-6	CASRPWRTPLHF	TGTGCCAGCAGGCCCTGGAGGACACCCCTCCACTTT
TRBV10-2	-	-	TRBJ2-6	CASTGVANVLTF	TGCGCCAGCACCGGGGTTGCCAACGTCCTGACTTTC
TRBV7-9	-	-	TRBJ1-1	CASSLQGKRGNTEAFF	TGTGCCAGCAGCCTACAGGGAAAGCGGGGGAACACTGAAGCTTTCTTT
TRBV6-1	-	-	TRBJ2-3	CASSAGYSDTQYF	TGTGCCAGCAGCGCAGGATACTCGGATACGCAGTATTTT
TRBV2	-	-	TRBJ1-2	CASRNRPSNYGYTF	TGTGCCAGCAGGAACAGGCCATCTAACTATGGCTACACCTTC
TRBV11-2	-	-	TRBJ2-3	CASSKDVRSTDTQYF	TGTGCCAGCTCTAAGGATGTTAGAAGCACAGATACGCAGTATTTT
TRBV4-1	-	-	TRBJ2-1	CASSPFLYSVQFF	TGCGCCAGCAGCCCATTCCTATACAGCGTGCAGTTCTTC
TRBV10-3	-	-	TRBJ1-2	CAISFGGNYGYTF	TGTGCCATCAGTTTCGGTGGAAACTATGGCTACACCTTC
TRBV2	-	-	TRBJ1-2	CASSALVREAGYTF	TGTGCCAGCAGTGCTCTTGTCAGGGAGGCTGGCTACACCTTC
TRBV5-1	TRBD1	few	TRBJ2-7	CASSRDRGYEQYF	TGCGCCAGCAGCAGGGACAGGGGCTACGAGCAGTACTTC
TRBV11-2	TRBD2	once	TRBJ2-1	CASSLGGSLGEQFF	TGTGCCAGCAGCTTAGGCGGGAGCTTAGGTGAGCAGTTCTTC
TRBV2	TRBD2	-	TRBJ2-5	CATQGGLAIGIQYF	TGTGCCACCCAGGGGGGACTAGCGATTGGGATCCAGTACTTC
TRBV5-1	TRBD2	-	TRBJ2-5	CASSLGTRETQYF	TGCGCCAGCAGCTTGGGGACTAGAGAGACCCAGTACTTC
TRBV5-4	TRBD1	-	TRBJ1-4	CASARQGSNEKLFF	TGTGCCAGCGCCAGACAGGGTTCTAATGAAAAACTGTTTTTT
TRBV6-5	TRBD1	-	TRBJ1-2	CASSVTGDYGYTF	TGTGCCAGCAGCGTCACAGGGGATTATGGCTACACCTTC
TRBV28	-	-	TRBJ2-7	CASSIRGPYEQYF	TGTGCCAGCAGTATTAGGGGTCCCTACGAGCAGTACTTC
TRBV5-1	-	-	TRBJ2-2	CASSSGPTQGELFF	TGCGCCAGCAGCTCCGGACCAACGCAGGGGGAGCTGTTTTTT
TRBV20-1	-	-	TRBJ2-1	CSAMRDEQFF	TGCAGTGCTATGAGGGATGAGCAGTTCTTC
TRBV28	-	-	TRBJ2-7	CASSFPARYEQYF	TGTGCCAGCAGTTTCCCCGCGCGTTACGAGCAGTACTTC
TRBV5-6	TRBD1	-	TRBJ1-1	CASSPPPGGSEAFF	TGTGCCAGCAGCCCACCACCAGGGGGATCTGAAGCTTTCTTT
TRBV6-6	-	once	TRBJ2-5	CASSYAAQETQYF	TGTGCCAGCAGTTACGCGGCCCAAGAGACCCAGTACTTC
TRBV7-2	-	-	TRBJ1-2	CASSLAQGYGYTF	TGTGCCAGCAGCTTAGCACAGGGTTACGGCTACACCTTC
TRBV29-1	-	-	TRBJ1-1	CSVVGETEAFF	TGCAGCGTTGTCGGGGAGACTGAAGCTTTCTTT
TRBV6-5	-	-	TRBJ1-1	CASSRDPTTEAFF	TGTGCCAGCAGCCGAGACCCTACCACTGAAGCTTTCTTT
TRBV6-6	-	-	TRBJ1-3	CASSYGAHSGNTIYF	TGTGCCAGCAGTTACGGCGCCCACTCTGGAAACACCATATATTTT
TRBV19	-	-	TRBJ1-6	CASSIPGGNSPLHF	TGTGCCAGTAGTATCCCCGGGGGTAATTCACCCCTCCACTTT
TRBV27	TRBD2	-	TRBJ2-7	CASSLLTSGSDRGPNEQYF	TGTGCCAGCAGCCTGCTGACTAGCGGGAGCGATCGGGGACCCAACGAGCAGTACTTC
TRBV11-3	-	-	TRBJ2-3	CASSLDPGTDTQYF	TGTGCCAGCAGCTTAGATCCGGGGACAGATACGCAGTATTTT
TRBV29-1	-	-	TRBJ2-1	CSVLGTVYNEQFF	TGCAGCGTCTTGGGAACAGTCTACAATGAGCAGTTCTTC
TRBV6-5	-	-	TRBJ2-3	CASSYGQTYTDTQYF	TGTGCCAGCAGTTACGGGCAGACGTACACAGATACGCAGTATTTT
TRBV5-4	TRBD2	-	TRBJ2-2	CASSLQAGGTGELFF	TGTGCCAGCAGCTTACAAGCGGGAGGCACCGGGGAGCTGTTTTTT
TRBV7-3	TRBD1	-	TRBJ1-6	CASSPGQGNSPLHF	TGTGCCAGCAGCCCAGGACAGGGGAATTCACCCCTCCACTTT
TRBV28	TRBD1	-	TRBJ2-7	CASISYPGQGKGQYF	TGTGCCAGCATCTCTTATCCGGGACAGGGGAAAGGGCAGTACTTC
TRBV30	-	-	TRBJ1-1	CAWSMTLTEAFF	TGTGCCTGGAGTATGACATTGACTGAAGCTTTCTTT
TRBV7-2	-	-	TRBJ2-2	CASSTANTGELFF	TGTGCCAGCAGCACGGCAAACACCGGGGAGCTGTTTTTT
TRBV5-4	TRBD2	-	TRBJ2-5	CASSIGTSGGQETQYF	TGTGCCAGCAGTATTGGGACTAGCGGGGGGCAGGAGACCCAGTACTTC
TRBV4-1	TRBD1	once	TRBJ2-3	CASSQEGGSTDTQYF	TGCGCCAGCAGCCAAGAAGGGGGCAGCACAGATACGCAGTATTTT
TRBV4-1	-	-	TRBJ1-6	CASSQDRGGSPLHF	TGCGCCAGCAGCCAAGATCGGGGGGGTTCACCCCTCCACTTT
TRBV5-4	TRBD1	-	TRBJ1-6	CASSPPGTGAGSPLHF	TGTGCCAGCAGCCCGCCGGGGACAGGGGCAGGGTCACCCCTCCACTTT
TRBV6-6	-	-	TRBJ2-7	CASSYLQSSYEQYF	TGTGCCAGCAGTTACCTTCAGAGCTCCTACGAGCAGTACTTC